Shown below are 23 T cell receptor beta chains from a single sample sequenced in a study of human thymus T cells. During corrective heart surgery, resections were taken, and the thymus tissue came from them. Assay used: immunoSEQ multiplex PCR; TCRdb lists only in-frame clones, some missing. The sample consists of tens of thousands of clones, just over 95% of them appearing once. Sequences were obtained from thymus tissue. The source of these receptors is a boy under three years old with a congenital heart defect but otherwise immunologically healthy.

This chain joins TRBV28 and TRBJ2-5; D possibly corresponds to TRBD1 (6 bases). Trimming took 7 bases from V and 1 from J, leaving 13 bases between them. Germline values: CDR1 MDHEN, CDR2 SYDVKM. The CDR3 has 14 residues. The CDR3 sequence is CASTSGTRQETQYF. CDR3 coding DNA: TGTGCCAGCACCTCGGGGACACGCCAAGAGACCCAGTACTTC.

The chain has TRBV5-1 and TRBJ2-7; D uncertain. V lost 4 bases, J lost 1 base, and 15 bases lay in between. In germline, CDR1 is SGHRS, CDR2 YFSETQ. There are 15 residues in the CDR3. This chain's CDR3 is CASSPNPRRSYEQYF. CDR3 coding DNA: TGCGCCAGCAGCCCAAACCCTAGACGATCCTACGAGCAGTACTTC.

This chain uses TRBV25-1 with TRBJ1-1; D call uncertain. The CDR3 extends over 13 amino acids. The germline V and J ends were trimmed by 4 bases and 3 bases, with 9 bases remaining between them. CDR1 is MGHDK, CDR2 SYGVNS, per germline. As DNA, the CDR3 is TGTGCCAGCAGTGGGGAGGCGGACACTGAAGCTTTCTTT. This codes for CASSGEADTEAFF.

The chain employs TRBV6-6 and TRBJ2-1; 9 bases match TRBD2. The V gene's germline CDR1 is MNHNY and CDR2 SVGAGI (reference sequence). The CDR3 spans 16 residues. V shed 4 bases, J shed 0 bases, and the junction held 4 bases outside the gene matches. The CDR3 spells CASSSRAGGSYNEQFF. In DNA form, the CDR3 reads TGTGCCAGCAGTTCCAGAGCGGGGGGCTCCTACAATGAGCAGTTCTTC.

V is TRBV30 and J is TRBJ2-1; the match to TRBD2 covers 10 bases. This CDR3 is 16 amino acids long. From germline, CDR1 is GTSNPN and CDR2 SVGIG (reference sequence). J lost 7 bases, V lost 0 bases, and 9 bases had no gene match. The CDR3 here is CAWSVRGLAGENEQFF. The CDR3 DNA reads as TGTGCCTGGAGTGTACGAGGTCTAGCGGGGGAGAATGAGCAGTTCTTC.

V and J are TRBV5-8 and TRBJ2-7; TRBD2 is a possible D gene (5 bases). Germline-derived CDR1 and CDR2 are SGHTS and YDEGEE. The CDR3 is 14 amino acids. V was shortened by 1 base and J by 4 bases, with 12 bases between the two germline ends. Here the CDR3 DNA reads TGTGCCAGCAGCTTGACTTCGAGAGGGTACGAGCAGTACTTC. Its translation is CASSLTSRGYEQYF.

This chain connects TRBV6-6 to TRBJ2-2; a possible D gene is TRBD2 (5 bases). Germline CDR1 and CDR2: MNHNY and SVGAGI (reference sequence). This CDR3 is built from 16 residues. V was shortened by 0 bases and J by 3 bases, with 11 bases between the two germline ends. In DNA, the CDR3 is TGTGCCAGCAGTTACTCCCCGAAGCGGTACACCGGGGAGCTGTTTTTT. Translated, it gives CASSYSPKRYTGELFF.

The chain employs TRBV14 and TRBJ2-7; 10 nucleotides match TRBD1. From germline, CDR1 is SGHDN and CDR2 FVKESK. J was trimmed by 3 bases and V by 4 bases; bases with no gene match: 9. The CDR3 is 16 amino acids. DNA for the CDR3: TGTGCCAGCAGCCCCCCCCGACAGGGGGCGAGCTACGAGCAGTACTTC. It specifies CASSPPRQGASYEQYF.

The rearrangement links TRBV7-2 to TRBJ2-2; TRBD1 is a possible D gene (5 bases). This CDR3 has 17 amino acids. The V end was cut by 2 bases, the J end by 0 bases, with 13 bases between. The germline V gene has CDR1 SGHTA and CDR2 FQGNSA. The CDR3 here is CASSLFPGRANTGELFF. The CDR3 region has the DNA TGTGCCAGCAGCTTATTTCCCGGCAGGGCGAACACCGGGGAGCTGTTTTTT.

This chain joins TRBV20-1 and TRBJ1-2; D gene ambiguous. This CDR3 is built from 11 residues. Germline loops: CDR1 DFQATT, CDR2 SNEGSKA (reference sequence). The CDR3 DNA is TGCAGGGAGGCCACAGCCTATGGCTACACCTTC. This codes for CREATAYGYTF.

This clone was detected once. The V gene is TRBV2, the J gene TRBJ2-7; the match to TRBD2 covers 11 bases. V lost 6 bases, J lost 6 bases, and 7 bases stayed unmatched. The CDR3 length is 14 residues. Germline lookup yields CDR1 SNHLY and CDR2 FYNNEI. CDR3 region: CASSQLAGVGEQYF. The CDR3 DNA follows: TGTGCCAGCAGCCAACTAGCGGGAGTTGGCGAGCAGTACTTC.

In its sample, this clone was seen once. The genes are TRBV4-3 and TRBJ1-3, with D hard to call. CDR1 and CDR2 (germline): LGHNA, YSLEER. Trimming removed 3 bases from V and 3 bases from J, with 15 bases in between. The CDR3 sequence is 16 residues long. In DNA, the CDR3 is TGCGCCAGCAGCCAGGGCCCGGGCCTTTGTGGAAACACCATATATTTT. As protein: CASSQGPGLCGNTIYF.

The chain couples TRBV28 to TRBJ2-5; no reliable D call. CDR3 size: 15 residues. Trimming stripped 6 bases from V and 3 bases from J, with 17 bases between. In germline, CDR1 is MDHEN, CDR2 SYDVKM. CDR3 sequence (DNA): TGTGCCAGCAGATCTACCTCAATTAAAAAAGAGACCCAGTACTTC. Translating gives CASRSTSIKKETQYF. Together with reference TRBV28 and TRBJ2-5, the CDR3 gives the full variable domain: DVKVTQSSRYLVKRTGEKVFLECVQDMDHENMFWYRQDPGLGLRLIYFSYDVKMKEKGDIPEGYSVSREKKERFSLILESASTNQTSMYLCASRSTSIKKETQYFGPGTRLLVL.

CDR3 in amino acids: CASRHPGLAGDSSYEQYF. The CDR3 region has the DNA TGTGCCAGCAGGCACCCGGGACTAGCGGGAGACAGCTCCTACGAGCAGTACTTC. The rearrangement joins TRBV2 to TRBJ2-7, with TRBD2 matching 14 bases. CDR1 and CDR2 from the germline V gene are SNHLY and FYNNEI. Losses at the gene ends were 6 bases for V and 0 bases for J; bases not matched to a gene: 10. The CDR3 covers 18 residues.

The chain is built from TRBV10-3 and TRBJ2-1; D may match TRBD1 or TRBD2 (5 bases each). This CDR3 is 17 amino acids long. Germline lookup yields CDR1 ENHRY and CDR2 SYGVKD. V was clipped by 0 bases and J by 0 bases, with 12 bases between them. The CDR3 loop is CAISESGGYSSYNEQFF. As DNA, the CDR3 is TGTGCCATCAGTGAGTCTGGGGGATATAGCTCCTACAATGAGCAGTTCTTC.

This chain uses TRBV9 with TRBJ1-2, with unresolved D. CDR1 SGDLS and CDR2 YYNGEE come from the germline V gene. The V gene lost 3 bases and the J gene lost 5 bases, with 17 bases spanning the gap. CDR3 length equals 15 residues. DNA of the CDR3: TGTGCCAGCAGCGCGTACAGCAGATTCAAGTATGGCTACACCTTC. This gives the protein CASSAYSRFKYGYTF. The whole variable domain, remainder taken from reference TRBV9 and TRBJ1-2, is DSGVTQTPKHLITATGQRVTLRCSPRSGDLSVYWYQQSLDQGLQFLIQYYNGEERAKGNILERFSAQQFPDLHSELNLSSLELGDSALYFCASSAYSRFKYGYTFGSGTRLTVV.

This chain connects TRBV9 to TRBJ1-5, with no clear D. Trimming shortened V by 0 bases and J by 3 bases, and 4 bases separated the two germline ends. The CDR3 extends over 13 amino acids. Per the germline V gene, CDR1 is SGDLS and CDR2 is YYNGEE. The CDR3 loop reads CASSVAANQPQHF. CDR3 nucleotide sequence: TGTGCCAGCAGCGTAGCTGCCAATCAGCCCCAGCATTTT. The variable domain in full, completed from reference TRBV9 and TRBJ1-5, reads DSGVTQTPKHLITATGQRVTLRCSPRSGDLSVYWYQQSLDQGLQFLIQYYNGEERAKGNILERFSAQQFPDLHSELNLSSLELGDSALYFCASSVAANQPQHFGDGTRLSIL.

DNA of the CDR3: TGTGCCAGCAGTTTATCAGGGTATGGCCCTGTGGTTTGGAATGAGCAGTTCTTC. Amino acid sequence: CASSLSGYGPVVWNEQFF. The V gene is TRBV27, the J gene TRBJ2-1, with D unresolved. Looked up from germline, CDR1 is MNHEY and CDR2 is SMNVEV (reference sequence). The CDR3 covers 18 residues. Between the trimmed V and J ends, which lost 0 bases and 7 bases, there was a span of 22 bases.

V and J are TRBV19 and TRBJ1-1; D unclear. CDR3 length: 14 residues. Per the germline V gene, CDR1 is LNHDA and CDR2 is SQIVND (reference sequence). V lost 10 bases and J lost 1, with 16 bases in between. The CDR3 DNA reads TGTGCCACAATCGGGCCCTCTGAGAACACTGAAGCTTTCTTT. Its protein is CATIGPSENTEAFF.

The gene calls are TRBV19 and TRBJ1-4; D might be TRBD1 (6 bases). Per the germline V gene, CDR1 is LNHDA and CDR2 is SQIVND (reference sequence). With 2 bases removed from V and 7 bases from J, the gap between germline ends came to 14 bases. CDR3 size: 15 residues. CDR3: CASSIIRGQTEKLFF. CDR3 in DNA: TGTGCCAGTAGTATAATTCGAGGACAGACTGAAAAACTGTTTTTT.

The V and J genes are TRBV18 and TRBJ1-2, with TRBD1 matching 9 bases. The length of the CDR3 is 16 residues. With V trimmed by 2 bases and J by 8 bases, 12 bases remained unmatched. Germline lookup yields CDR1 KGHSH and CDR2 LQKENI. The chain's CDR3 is CASSPYSGQGRNGYTF. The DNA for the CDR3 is TGTGCCAGCTCACCATACTCGGGACAGGGTAGGAACGGCTACACCTTC.

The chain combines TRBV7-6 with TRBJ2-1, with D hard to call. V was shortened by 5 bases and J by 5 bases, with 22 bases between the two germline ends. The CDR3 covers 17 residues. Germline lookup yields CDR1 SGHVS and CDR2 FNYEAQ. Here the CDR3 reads CASSLTTGAITHNEQFF. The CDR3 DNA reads TGTGCCAGCAGCCTAACCACCGGAGCTATCACACACAATGAGCAGTTCTTC.

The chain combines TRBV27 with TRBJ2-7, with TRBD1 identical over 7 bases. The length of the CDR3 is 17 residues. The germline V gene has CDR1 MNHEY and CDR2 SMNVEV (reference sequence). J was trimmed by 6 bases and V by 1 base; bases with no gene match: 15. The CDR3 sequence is CASSLFAGGGSRTEQYF. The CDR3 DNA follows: TGTGCCAGCAGTTTATTCGCAGGGGGTGGTAGTCGGACCGAGCAGTACTTC.